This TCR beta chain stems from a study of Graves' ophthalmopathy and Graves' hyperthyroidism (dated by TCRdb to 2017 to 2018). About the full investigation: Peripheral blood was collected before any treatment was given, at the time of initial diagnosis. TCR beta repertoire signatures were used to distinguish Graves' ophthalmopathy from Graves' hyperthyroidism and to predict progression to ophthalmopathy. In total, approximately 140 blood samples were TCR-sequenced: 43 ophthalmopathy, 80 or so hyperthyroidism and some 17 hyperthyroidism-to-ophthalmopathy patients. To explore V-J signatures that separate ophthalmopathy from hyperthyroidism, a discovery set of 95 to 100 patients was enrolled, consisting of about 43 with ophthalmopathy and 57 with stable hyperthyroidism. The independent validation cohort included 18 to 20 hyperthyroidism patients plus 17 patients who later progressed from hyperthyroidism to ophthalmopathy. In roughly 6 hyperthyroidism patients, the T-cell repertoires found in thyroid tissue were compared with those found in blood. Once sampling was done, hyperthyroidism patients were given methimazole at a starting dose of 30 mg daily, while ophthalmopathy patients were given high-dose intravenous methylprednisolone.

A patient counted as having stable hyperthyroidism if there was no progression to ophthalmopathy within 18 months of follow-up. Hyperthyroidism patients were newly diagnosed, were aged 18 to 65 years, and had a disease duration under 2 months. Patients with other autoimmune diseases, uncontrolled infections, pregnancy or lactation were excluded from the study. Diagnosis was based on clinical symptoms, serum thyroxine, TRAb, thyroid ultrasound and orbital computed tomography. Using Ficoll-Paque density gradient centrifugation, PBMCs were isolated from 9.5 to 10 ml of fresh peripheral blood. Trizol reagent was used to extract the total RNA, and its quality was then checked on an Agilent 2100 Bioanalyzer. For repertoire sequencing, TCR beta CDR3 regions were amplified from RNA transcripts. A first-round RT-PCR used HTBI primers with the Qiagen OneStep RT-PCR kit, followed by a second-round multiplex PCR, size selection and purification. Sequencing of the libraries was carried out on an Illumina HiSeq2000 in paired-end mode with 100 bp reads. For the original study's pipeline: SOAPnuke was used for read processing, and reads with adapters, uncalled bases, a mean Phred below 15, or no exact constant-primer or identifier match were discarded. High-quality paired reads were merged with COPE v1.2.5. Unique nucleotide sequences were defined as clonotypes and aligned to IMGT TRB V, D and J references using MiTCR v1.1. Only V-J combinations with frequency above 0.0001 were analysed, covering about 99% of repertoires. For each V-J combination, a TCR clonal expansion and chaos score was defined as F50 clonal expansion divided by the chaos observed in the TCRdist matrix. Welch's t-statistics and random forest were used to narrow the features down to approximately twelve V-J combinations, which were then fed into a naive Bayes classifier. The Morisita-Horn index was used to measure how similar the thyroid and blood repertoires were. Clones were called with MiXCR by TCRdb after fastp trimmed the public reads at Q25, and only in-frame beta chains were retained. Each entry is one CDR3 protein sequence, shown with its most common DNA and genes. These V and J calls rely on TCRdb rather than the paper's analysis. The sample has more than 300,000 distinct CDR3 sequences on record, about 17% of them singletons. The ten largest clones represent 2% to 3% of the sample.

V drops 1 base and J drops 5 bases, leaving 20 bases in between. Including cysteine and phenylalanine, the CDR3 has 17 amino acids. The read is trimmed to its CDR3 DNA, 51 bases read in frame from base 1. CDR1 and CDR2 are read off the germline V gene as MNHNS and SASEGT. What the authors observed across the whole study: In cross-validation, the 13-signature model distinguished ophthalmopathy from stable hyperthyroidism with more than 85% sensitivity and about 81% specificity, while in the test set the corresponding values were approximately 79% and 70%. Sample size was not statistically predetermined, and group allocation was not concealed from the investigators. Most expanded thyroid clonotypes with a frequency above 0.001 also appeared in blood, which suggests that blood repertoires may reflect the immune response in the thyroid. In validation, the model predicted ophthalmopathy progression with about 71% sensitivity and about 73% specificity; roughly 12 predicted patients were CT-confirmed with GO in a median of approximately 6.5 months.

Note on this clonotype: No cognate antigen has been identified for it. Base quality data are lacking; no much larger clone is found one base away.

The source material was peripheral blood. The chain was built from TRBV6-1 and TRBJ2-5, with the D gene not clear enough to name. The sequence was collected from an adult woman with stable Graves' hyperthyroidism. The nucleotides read TGTGCCAGCAGTGAAGAAGGAAGGGTAGCAGGTGGGGAGACCCAGTACTTC. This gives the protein CASSEEGRVAGGETQYF.